This T cell receptor (beta chain) was sequenced for a study of cytomegalovirus exposure and HLA in healthy donors. On this clone: What it binds is not known.

Regarding the study as a whole: A prior analysis recorded that most TCR beta V segments were productive about 87% or about 30% of the time. Exclusion applied to some V segments, including TRBV6-2 and TRBV6-3, as they were indistinguishable.

V lost 1 base and J 0 bases, leaving 10 bases between the germline ends. CDR1 is MNHNY, CDR2 SVGAGI, per germline (reference sequence). The CDR3 runs 15 residues. The study ran its PCR with 60 Vbeta and 13 Jbeta primers. Method: immunoSEQ multiplex PCR; TCRdb's copy keeps in-frame clones and lacks some. The repertoire holds some 91,000 clones, with about 89% as singletons. V is TRBV6-6 and J is TRBJ2-7; TRBD1 is a possible D gene (5 bases). This clonotype was obtained from a man younger than 40 in good health and CMV-seropositive. The specimen was PBMCs. CDR3 sequence: CASSYLGESSYEQYF. The CDR3 DNA sequence: TGTGCCAGCAGTTACTTAGGGGAAAGCTCCTACGAGCAGTACTTC.